The text below deals with one TCR beta chain. Positive magnetic bead selection was used to isolate CD4+ and CD8+ cells; purity was checked by flow cytometry. The record originates from a study of somatic mutations in cytotoxic T cells in rheumatoid arthritis. Generated by immunoSEQ multiplex PCR, the TCRdb table keeps only in-frame clones and is missing some. The table includes 20,000 to 25,000 clones, about 82% detected once. The TCR comes from an adult with rheumatoid arthritis. The sequencing input was CD8+ T cells sorted from blood.

CDR3 region: CSVGPGNRDEQYF. The CDR3 bases are TGCAGCGTTGGTCCCGGGAACAGGGACGAGCAGTACTTC. The V call is TRBV29-1, the J call TRBJ2-7; tentative D call: TRBD1 (6 bases). Trimming took 4 bases from V and 5 from J, leaving 15 bases between them. The CDR3 is 13 residues long. Germline CDR1 reads SQVTM; CDR2 reads ANQGSEA.